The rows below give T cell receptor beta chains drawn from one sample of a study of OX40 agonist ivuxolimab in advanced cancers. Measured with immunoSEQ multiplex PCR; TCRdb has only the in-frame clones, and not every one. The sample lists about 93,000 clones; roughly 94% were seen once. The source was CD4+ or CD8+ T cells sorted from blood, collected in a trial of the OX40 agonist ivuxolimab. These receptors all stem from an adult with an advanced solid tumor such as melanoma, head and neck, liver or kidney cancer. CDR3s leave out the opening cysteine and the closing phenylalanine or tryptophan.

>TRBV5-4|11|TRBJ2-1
ASSLQGGDEQF
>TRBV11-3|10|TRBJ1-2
ASSQDNYGYT
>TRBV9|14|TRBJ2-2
ASSTTSGGVTGELF
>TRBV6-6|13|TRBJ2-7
ASRGDREKFYEQY
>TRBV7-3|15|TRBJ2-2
ASSLSPGGANTGELF
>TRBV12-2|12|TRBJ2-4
ASRLRGTKNIQY
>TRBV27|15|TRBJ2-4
ASSSSEDRVKKNIQY
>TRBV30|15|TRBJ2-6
AWSTGLQLSGANVLT
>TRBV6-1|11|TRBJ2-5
ASSFVREETQY
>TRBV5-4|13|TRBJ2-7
ASSVGQGRNYEQY
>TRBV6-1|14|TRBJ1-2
ASSERVGVADSGYT
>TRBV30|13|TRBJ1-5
AWVSPQGNNQPQH
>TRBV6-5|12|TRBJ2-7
ASRIYTTSSEQY
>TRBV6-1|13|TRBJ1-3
ASTWGGLAGNTIY
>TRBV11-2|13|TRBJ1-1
ASSLDGGIGTEAF
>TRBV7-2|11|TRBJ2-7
ASSLGQALEQY
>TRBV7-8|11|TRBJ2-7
ASSLDQGGEQY
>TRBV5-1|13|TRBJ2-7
ASSLSLAGPYEQY
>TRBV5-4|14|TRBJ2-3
ASSLGTSGRTDTQY
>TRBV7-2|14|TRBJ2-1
ASSFSPSVDNNEQF
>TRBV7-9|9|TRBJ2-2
ASSFTGELF
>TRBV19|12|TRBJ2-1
ATRGAGDYNEQF
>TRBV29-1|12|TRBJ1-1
SVIQGALNTEAF